The 7 T cell receptor beta chains presented below share a single source sample, sequenced in a study of shared clonotypes between healthy human individuals. The repertoire was sequenced with immunoSEQ multiplex PCR; TCRdb's copy has only in-frame clones and lacks some. The table records millions of clones, around 95% of them present only once. The sequencing input was naive CD4+ T cells sorted from blood. The subset here: CD45RA+ positively selected. All receptors come from a man younger than 35 in good health.

This chain links TRBV6-4 with TRBJ2-1; D is uncertain. Germline V lookup: CDR1 MRHNA, CDR2 SNTAGT. The V gene lost 6 bases and the J gene lost 3 bases, with 9 bases spanning the gap. The CDR3 runs 13 residues. CDR3 coding DNA: TGTGCCAGCAGCATGGGTGACTACAATGAGCAGTTCTTC. It translates to CASSMGDYNEQFF.

The J gene is TRBJ2-1, the V gene TRBV4-1; D remains ambiguous. Trimming pared 0 bases from V and 6 bases from J, leaving 9 bases between. The CDR3 consists of 14 residues. Looked up from germline, CDR1 is MGHRA and CDR2 is YSYEKL. This CDR3 is CASSQDRAPNEQFF. The CDR3 region has the DNA TGCGCCAGCAGCCAAGATCGGGCCCCCAATGAGCAGTTCTTC.

J is TRBJ2-3 and V is TRBV7-2; D unresolved. Germline V CDR1 and CDR2: SGHTA, FQGNSA. V was shortened by 5 bases and J by 1 base, with 7 bases between the two germline ends. The CDR3 sequence is 13 residues long. The CDR3 reads CASSMQGTDTQYF. The CDR3 nucleotides read TGTGCCAGCAGCATGCAGGGCACAGATACGCAGTATTTT.

The chain recombines TRBV5-6 with TRBJ1-1; tentative D call: TRBD1 (6 bases). V lost 0 bases to trimming and J lost 1 base, with 10 bases between them. The CDR3 is 15 residues long. The germline CDR1 and CDR2 sequences are SGHDT and YYEEEE. The CDR3 DNA reads TGTGCCAGCAGCTTGGATGGGGGGGCGAACACTGAAGCTTTCTTT. Translation: CASSLDGGANTEAFF.

The rearrangement uses TRBV6-1 and TRBJ1-6; D unresolved. The V end was cut by 0 bases, the J end by 9 bases, with 12 bases between. The CDR3 runs to 15 residues. Germline V lookup: CDR1 MNHNS, CDR2 SASEGT. CDR3 bases: TGTGCCAGCAGTGAAGCGCAACCGGGTTCTTCACCCCTCCACTTT. The encoded protein is CASSEAQPGSSPLHF.

As for this clone: One junction end disagrees with the germline gene, perhaps due to a read error. The V and J genes are TRBV10-3 and TRBJ2-3; no clear D gene. The CDR3 sequence is 13 residues long. CDR1 and CDR2 (germline): ENHRY, SYGVKD. The CDR3 DNA reads as TGCGCGAGAGCCCCTAACCTACAAGATACGCAGTATTTT. Residues: CARAPNLQDTQYF.

CDR3 nucleotides: TGTGCCAGCAGTTTAAATCGGGGCACCGGGGAGCTGTTTTTT. The encoded protein is CASSLNRGTGELFF. V gene TRBV27 combines with J gene TRBJ2-2; maybe TRBD2 (5 bases). Trimming removed 2 bases at V and 4 bases at J, with 8 bases between. The germline CDR1 and CDR2 sequences are MNHEY and SMNVEV (reference sequence). This CDR3 has 14 amino acids.